The 20 T cell receptor beta chains reported below all come from one sample, sequenced in a study of metastatic and nonmetastatic thyroid tumors. No patient received treatment before thyroid surgery. TCRdb re-called clones from the PCR reads using MiXCR. Here the sample spans 15,000 to 20,000 clones, about 13% being singletons. Sequencing input: blood. Receptor source: a female donor with papillary thyroid cancer or a benign thyroid nodule (not recorded which). Some clones in this sample may be carry-over from other donors' samples.

This chain joins TRBV2 and TRBJ2-1, with TRBD2 matching 10 bases. The length of the CDR3 is 15 residues. The germline CDR1 and CDR2 sequences are SNHLY and FYNNEI. V lost 5 bases to trimming and J lost 6 bases; unmatched junction nucleotides: 7. The CDR3 DNA reads as TGTGCCAGCAGTACCTTGCTAGCGGGGGTCAATGAGCAGTTCTTC. It codes for CASSTLLAGVNEQFF.

This clone was recorded at least ten times. The V and J genes are TRBV5-1 and TRBJ2-2; no clear D gene. CDR1 SGHRS and CDR2 YFSETQ come from the germline V gene. V was trimmed by 0 bases and J by 0 bases, leaving 3 bases between them. This CDR3 is 14 amino acids long. The CDR3 DNA reads as TGCGCCAGCAGCTTGGCCTCGAACACCGGGGAGCTGTTTTTT. Protein sequence: CASSLASNTGELFF.

Many counts were recorded for this clone. The J gene is TRBJ1-4, the V gene TRBV29-1, with 11 bases fitting TRBD1. Germline CDR1 SQVTM, CDR2 ANQGSEA. The trim removed 7 bases at V and 7 bases at J, leaving 2 bases unmatched. The CDR3 totals 12 residues. As DNA, the CDR3 is TGCAGCGCTGGGACAGGGGGTGAAAAACTGTTTTTT. Translated, it gives CSAGTGGEKLFF.

This sequence joins TRBV7-2 and TRBJ1-4; 7 nucleotides line up with TRBD1. The CDR3 extends over 15 amino acids. The V and J ends lost 5 bases and 2 bases, in that order; junction bases with no gene match: 5. CDR1 and CDR2 (germline): SGHTA, FQGNSA. CDR3 sequence: CASSPGTVTNEKLFF. The CDR3 nucleotides are TGTGCCAGCAGCCCAGGGACAGTTACTAATGAAAAACTGTTTTTT.

The V and J genes are TRBV30 and TRBJ1-2, with D perhaps TRBD1 (6 bases). The CDR3 loop spans 12 amino acids. V was clipped by 0 bases and J by 8 bases, with 10 bases between them. The germline V gene encodes CDR1 GTSNPN and CDR2 SVGIG (reference sequence). CDR3 DNA: TGTGCCTGGAGTGTATTGGACAGAGGCTACACCTTC. It translates to CAWSVLDRGYTF.

This clone was picked up many times. The rearrangement links TRBV4-1 to TRBJ2-5, with 12 bases that match TRBD2. V dropped 0 bases and J dropped 4; count of bases not matched to a gene: 9. Germline V gives CDR1 MGHRA, CDR2 YSYEKL. This CDR3 contains 18 residues. CDR3 residues: CASSQDRASGGATETQYF. The DNA for the CDR3 is TGCGCCAGCAGCCAAGATCGGGCTAGCGGGGGGGCAACAGAGACCCAGTACTTC.

In this sample, this clone is medium-sized. The chain is built from TRBV2 and TRBJ1-5; unclear D gene. This CDR3 contains 13 residues. Germline assignment: CDR1 SNHLY and CDR2 FYNNEI. Between the trimmed V and J ends, which lost 5 bases and 6 bases, there was a span of 11 bases. CDR3 residues: CASSSEGIQPQHF. Here the CDR3 DNA reads TGTGCCAGCAGTTCTGAGGGCATTCAGCCCCAGCATTTT.

This clone was counted a few times. The CDR3 nucleotides read TGTGCCAGCAGTTATTCGTACTTTAGCACAGATACGCAGTATTTT. Protein sequence: CASSYSYFSTDTQYF. The rearrangement links TRBV6-2 or TRBV6-3 to TRBJ2-3; no definite D call. CDR1 and CDR2 (germline): MNHEY, SVGEGT. The CDR3 runs 15 residues. V was pared by 3 bases and J by 0 bases, with 10 bases between.

In its sample, this clone was seen many times. The J gene is TRBJ2-7, the V gene TRBV4-3; TRBD2 matches 7 bases. V shed 0 bases and J 3 bases; nucleotides not matched to a gene: 11. Germline CDR1 is LGHNA and CDR2 is YSLEER. This CDR3 spans 17 amino acids. The CDR3 nucleotides are TGCGCCAGCAGCCAAGAGGTTCCTCGCGGGGGATTCTACGAGCAGTACTTC. It translates to CASSQEVPRGGFYEQYF.

This chain connects TRBV15 to TRBJ1-3; no clear D. The CDR3 length is 12 residues. Trimming cost V 6 bases and J 7 bases, with 10 bases left between them. Germline V lookup: CDR1 LNHNV, CDR2 YYDKDF (reference sequence). For the CDR3, the DNA is TGTGCCACCAGTTCAGACGTCAACACCATATATTTT. Its translation: CATSSDVNTIYF.

This clone was observed at least ten times. This chain links TRBV5-1 with TRBJ1-1; no clear D. Germline V lookup: CDR1 SGHRS, CDR2 YFSETQ. The CDR3 length is 11 residues. V lost 9 bases and J 2 bases, leaving 8 bases between the germline ends. CDR3 residues: CATYTNTEAFF. CDR3 sequence (DNA): TGCGCCACCTACACCAACACTGAAGCTTTCTTT.

For this clone: This may come from a read error, since a much larger clone is one base off. V usage is TRBV29-1 and J usage is TRBJ2-3; TRBD2 might be the D (5 bases). In germline, CDR1 is SQVTM, CDR2 ANQGSEA. Trimming left V 5 bases short and J 1 base short, with 7 bases between. The CDR3 loop spans 12 amino acids. The CDR3 coding sequence is TGCAGCGTTCAGAGGGGCACAGATACGCAGTATTTT. It codes for CSVQRGTDTQYF.

This clone was seen many times. The gene calls are TRBV20-1 and TRBJ2-1, with D possibly called TRBD1 or TRBD2 (5 bases each). V was cut by 4 bases and J by 3 bases, with 10 bases left in between. The CDR3 is made up of 13 amino acids. Germline CDR1 reads DFQATT; CDR2 reads SNEGSKA (reference sequence). The CDR3 coding sequence is TGCAGTGCTACCGGGACCTACTACAATGAGCAGTTCTTC. Translating it yields CSATGTYYNEQFF.

Judged by abundance, this clone is medium-sized. The V and J genes are TRBV24-1 and TRBJ2-2; perhaps TRBD1 as D (5 bases). Trimming left V 9 bases short and J 6 bases short, with 10 bases between. The CDR3 consists of 12 residues. In germline, CDR1 is KGHDR, CDR2 SFDVKD. The CDR3 nucleotides read TGTGCCACCTCAAGGGGCTCCGGGGAGCTGTTTTTT. Translating gives CATSRGSGELFF.

The sample holds many counts of this clone. The rearrangement links TRBV18 to TRBJ2-3; unclear D gene. The CDR3 contains 12 residues. Looked up from germline, CDR1 is KGHSH and CDR2 is LQKENI. V lost 5 bases and J 2 bases, leaving 5 bases between the germline ends. The CDR3: CASSTFTDTQYF. As DNA, the CDR3 is TGTGCCAGCTCAACGTTCACAGATACGCAGTATTTT.

This clone is categorized as medium-sized (0.01 to 0.1%). V and J are TRBV27 and TRBJ2-5; 7 nucleotides align to TRBD1. The junction had 11 bases not matched to a gene; V was cut back by 6 bases and J by 4 bases. The CDR3 covers 15 residues. Germline lookup yields CDR1 MNHEY and CDR2 SMNVEV (reference sequence). In DNA form, the CDR3 reads TGTGCCAGCAGCCCGTTGGACAGGATTGGAGAGACCCAGTACTTC. Translated, it gives CASSPLDRIGETQYF.

This clone came up many times. The V call is TRBV4-2, the J call TRBJ1-3, with 9 positions matching TRBD1. The CDR3 is 20 amino acids. V lost 4 bases, J lost 3 bases, and 19 bases stayed unmatched. The V gene's germline CDR1 is LGHNA and CDR2 YNFKEQ. DNA for the CDR3: TGTGCCAGCAGCCGTACGACCCGGGACAGGGACACCTGGGATGGAAACACCATATATTTT. Translation gives CASSRTTRDRDTWDGNTIYF.

This clone was seen ten or more times. The chain carries TRBV28 and TRBJ1-1; D not certain. CDR3 length: 14 amino acids. Between the trimmed V and J ends, which lost 7 bases and 2 bases, there was a span of 14 bases. Germline CDR1 is MDHEN and CDR2 is SYDVKM. The CDR3: CASTPSGGNTEAFF. The CDR3 DNA is TGTGCCAGCACTCCTTCCGGAGGAAACACTGAAGCTTTCTTT. The whole variable domain, remainder taken from reference TRBV28 and TRBJ1-1, is DVKVTQSSRYLVKRTGEKVFLECVQDMDHENMFWYRQDPGLGLRLIYFSYDVKMKEKGDIPEGYSVSREKKERFSLILESASTNQTSMYLCASTPSGGNTEAFFGQGTRLTVV.

In its sample, this clone was seen many times. This chain connects TRBV6-1 to TRBJ1-1, with TRBD1 as a possible D gene (5 bases). V was pared by 7 bases and J by 1 base, with 10 bases between. Per germline, CDR1 MNHNS and CDR2 SASEGT. The CDR3 loop spans 13 amino acids. CDR3: CASTSQGNTEAFF. In DNA, the CDR3 is TGTGCCAGCACCTCCCAGGGGAACACTGAAGCTTTCTTT.

In its sample, this clone is medium-sized. The genes are TRBV12-3 or TRBV12-4 and TRBJ2-2; TRBD1 matches 7 bases. After removal of 6 bases from V and 5 bases from J, the junction contained 6 bases not matched to a gene. The CDR3 runs 14 residues. This CDR3 reads CASSDRVGTGELFF. DNA for the CDR3: TGTGCCAGCAGCGACAGGGTCGGGACCGGGGAGCTGTTTTTT.